This T cell receptor beta chain emerged from a study of blood T cell repertoires in COVID-19. Study-wide background: Acute-phase and convalescent COVID-19 samples originated in the United States, Italy and Spain. From T cells, B-cell-depleted T cells, or PBMCs came the material, which was cDNA or gDNA.

In the study's own analysis: Amplification of reference gene primers was used by the study to estimate nucleated cell counts. Sequencing was performed with immunoSEQ multiplex PCR; in TCRdb, only in-frame clones are kept and a portion is missing. That table supplies the V and J calls and clone size; D and trimming were determined from the DNA. The data contain more than 150,000 clones, about 85% of them singletons. The CDR3 extends over 13 amino acids. V lost 3 bases, J lost 1 base, and 7 bases lay in between. Germline V CDR1 and CDR2: SGHNT, YYREEE (reference sequence). The specimen sequenced was peripheral blood. The rearrangement joins TRBV5-4 to TRBJ1-1; unclear D gene. The sequence was collected from a man younger than 35 with acute or convalescent COVID-19. The CDR3 nucleotides are TGTGCCAGCAGCTATACACAGAACACTGAAGCTTTCTTT. Protein: CASSYTQNTEAFF.